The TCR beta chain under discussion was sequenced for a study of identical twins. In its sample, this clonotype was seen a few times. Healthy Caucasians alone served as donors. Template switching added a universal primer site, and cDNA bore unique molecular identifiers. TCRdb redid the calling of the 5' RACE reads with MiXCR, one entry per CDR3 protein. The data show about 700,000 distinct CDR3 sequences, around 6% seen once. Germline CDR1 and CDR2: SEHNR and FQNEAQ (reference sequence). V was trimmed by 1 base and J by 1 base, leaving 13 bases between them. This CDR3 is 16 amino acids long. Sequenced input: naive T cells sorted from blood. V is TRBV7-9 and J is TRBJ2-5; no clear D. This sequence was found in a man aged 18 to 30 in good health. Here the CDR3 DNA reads TGTGCCAGCAGCTTAGAAGCTGGTTGGTCCCAAGAGACCCAGTACTTC. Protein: CASSLEAGWSQETQYF.